The 32 T cell receptor beta chains in this list originate from one sample, sequenced in a study of blood T cell repertoires in COVID-19. TCRdb's table, derived via immunoSEQ multiplex PCR, lists solely in-frame clones and lacks some. This table has approximately 90,000 clones, about 85% appearing once. The specimen sequenced was peripheral blood. Receptors were obtained from a man aged 45-60 years with acute or convalescent COVID-19.

The chain couples TRBV19 to TRBJ2-1; 13 bases align to TRBD2. V gave up 7 bases and J gave up 0 bases; unmatched junction bases: 12. The CDR3 runs 19 residues. The germline V gene has CDR1 LNHDA and CDR2 SQIVND (reference sequence). CDR3 coding DNA: TGTGCCAGTACCTATCGGACTAGCGGGAGTCCCCCCTCCTACAATGAGCAGTTCTTC. Translating gives CASTYRTSGSPPSYNEQFF.

This CDR3 reads CACTLGAPGANVLTF. In DNA, the CDR3 is TGTGCCTGCACGCTGGGGGCGCCTGGGGCCAACGTCCTGACTTTC. The V gene is TRBV30, the J gene TRBJ2-6; possible D gene TRBD1, 6 bases. The CDR3 contains 15 residues. V lost 6 bases and J lost 2, with 14 bases in between. CDR1 is GTSNPN, CDR2 SVGIG, per germline (reference sequence).

This clone came up once. This chain uses TRBV3-1 (or the pseudogene TRBV3-2) with TRBJ2-2; 10 bases fit TRBD1. The CDR3 runs 16 residues. Germline CDR1 LGHDT, CDR2 YNNKEL (reference sequence). The V and J ends lost 4 bases and 1 base, in that order; junction bases with no gene match: 3. The CDR3 DNA reads as TGTGCCAGCAGCCTTTGGACAGGGGGGAACACCGGGGAGCTGTTTTTT. Its translation is CASSLWTGGNTGELFF.

This clone came up many times. This rearrangement joins TRBV5-1 to TRBJ2-7; TRBD2 might be the D (5 bases). CDR1 and CDR2 from the germline V gene are SGHRS and YFSETQ. This CDR3 spans 14 amino acids. Trimming took 3 bases from V and 2 from J, leaving 12 bases between them. The chain's CDR3 is CASSSGGGPYEQYF. Here the CDR3 DNA reads TGCGCCAGCAGCTCCGGCGGAGGTCCCTACGAGCAGTACTTC. The variable domain in full, with the rest retrieved from reference TRBV5-1 and TRBJ2-7, is KAGVTQTPRYLIKTRGQQVTLSCSPISGHRSVSWYQQTPGQGLQFLFEYFSETQRNKGNFPGRFSGRQFSNSRSEMNVSTLELGDSALYLCASSSGGGPYEQYFGPGTRLTVT.

The chain is built from TRBV7-2 and TRBJ1-6; 7 bases are shared with TRBD1. This CDR3 is 15 amino acids long. With 5 bases clipped from V and 10 bases from J, the junction kept 11 bases outside the gene matches. CDR1 SGHTA and CDR2 FQGNSA come from the germline V gene. CDR3 coding DNA: TGTGCCAGCAGCACGAGACAGGGCCAGGGATCACCCCTCCACTTT. It specifies CASSTRQGQGSPLHF.

This clone was observed a handful of times. This chain uses TRBV18 with TRBJ2-7; possible D gene TRBD1, 6 bases. V lost 3 bases to trimming and J lost 1 base, with 10 bases between them. CDR3 length: 14 residues. Germline CDR1 and CDR2: KGHSH and LQKENI. The CDR3 spells CASSPRTDSYEQYF. The CDR3 nucleotides are TGTGCCAGCTCACCTAGGACAGATTCCTACGAGCAGTACTTC.

The V gene is TRBV5-1, the J gene TRBJ2-7; unclear D gene. Germline CDR1 and CDR2: SGHRS and YFSETQ. V lost 1 base and J lost 1, with 12 bases in between. The CDR3 loop spans 15 amino acids. CDR3: CASSLTESGSYEQYF. The CDR3 nucleotides read TGCGCCAGCAGCTTGACAGAAAGTGGTTCCTACGAGCAGTACTTC.

The chain recombines TRBV29-1 with TRBJ1-2, with 8 bases that match TRBD1. The CDR3 length is 14 residues. The V and J ends lost 5 bases and 6 bases, in that order; junction bases with no gene match: 11. The germline gives CDR1 SQVTM, CDR2 ANQGSEA. In nucleotides, the CDR3 is TGCAGCGTTCAGAGGTCCAGGGGGCAGGATGGCTACACCTTC. Translated: CSVQRSRGQDGYTF.

The chain combines TRBV2 with TRBJ1-1, with D possibly TRBD1 on 5 matching bases. The germline V gene has CDR1 SNHLY and CDR2 FYNNEI. V was clipped by 8 bases and J by 0 bases, with 10 bases between them. The CDR3 extends over 13 amino acids. The CDR3 reads CASGAGMNTEAFF. The CDR3 DNA sequence: TGTGCCAGCGGGGCAGGGATGAACACTGAAGCTTTCTTT.

The chain uses TRBV27 and TRBJ1-1; 7 positions match TRBD1. This CDR3 comprises 14 residues. Losses at the gene ends were 2 bases for V and 4 bases for J; bases not matched to a gene: 4. The germline CDR1 and CDR2 sequences are MNHEY and SMNVEV (reference sequence). For the CDR3, the DNA is TGTGCCAGCAGTTTAGGAGGGGGCGTCACTGAAGCTTTCTTT. It specifies CASSLGGGVTEAFF.

This clone was seen only a few times. This sequence joins TRBV4-2 and TRBJ2-5, with 9 bases lining up with TRBD1. Germline V gene data show CDR1 as LGHNA and CDR2 as YNFKEQ. This CDR3 comprises 14 residues. With 3 bases clipped from V and 5 bases from J, the junction kept 4 bases outside the gene matches. CDR3 residues: CASSQGQGKETQYF. The CDR3 nucleotides are TGTGCCAGCAGCCAGGGACAGGGAAAGGAGACCCAGTACTTC.

This clone turned up a few times. The chain has TRBV3-1 (or the pseudogene TRBV3-2) and TRBJ1-3; D remains ambiguous. CDR3 length equals 17 residues. Trimming took 0 bases from V and 4 from J, leaving 16 bases between them. Germline V gene sequence: CDR1 LGHDT, CDR2 YNNKEL (reference sequence). CDR3 in DNA: TGTGCCAGCAGCCAAGATTCTTCGGCAGGATACGGAAACACCATATATTTT. Its protein product is CASSQDSSAGYGNTIYF.

This rearrangement joins TRBV21-1 to TRBJ2-3; the D call in the table, TRBD2, was not verified against the DNA. TRBV21-1 is annotated as a pseudogene. CDR3 length: 16 residues. DNA of the CDR3: TGTGCCAGGCATAGGGCTAGCGGGGGACCCACAGATACGCAGTATTTT. Translating it yields CARHRASGGPTDTQYF.

CDR3 loop: CASSPPGAFEQYF. In DNA form, the CDR3 reads TGTGCCAGCTCACCACCGGGGGCGTTTGAGCAGTACTTC. This sequence joins TRBV18 and TRBJ2-7, with a tentative D call TRBD1 (6 bases). The germline gives CDR1 KGHSH, CDR2 LQKENI. The ends were cut back, 0 bases at V and 7 bases at J, with 10 bases in the middle. CDR3 length: 13 residues.

The V call is TRBV19, the J call TRBJ2-4, with a possible D match to TRBD1 (6 bases). Germline loops: CDR1 LNHDA, CDR2 SQIVND (reference sequence). The CDR3 is made up of 13 amino acids. V was pared by 2 bases and J by 8 bases, with 10 bases between. The DNA of the CDR3 is TGTGCCAGTAGTATAAACAGGGAACACATTCAGTACTTC. It specifies CASSINREHIQYF.

Written as DNA, the CDR3 is TGTGCCAGCAGTTTTTTGGGACAGAACTATGGCTACACCTTC. Its protein is CASSFLGQNYGYTF. The chain joins TRBV27 to TRBJ1-2; 7 bases are shared with TRBD1. J lost 2 bases, V lost 3 bases, and 3 bases had no gene match. CDR3 size: 14 residues. Germline CDR1 is MNHEY and CDR2 is SMNVEV (reference sequence).

V is TRBV6-5 and J is TRBJ2-1; 7 bases align to TRBD2. The CDR3 runs to 15 residues. Germline lookup yields CDR1 MNHEY and CDR2 SVGAGI. The junction had 4 bases not matched to a gene; V was cut back by 5 bases and J by 0 bases. The CDR3 region is CASSNLAVSYNEQFF. In DNA form, the CDR3 reads TGTGCCAGCAGTAACCTAGCGGTCTCCTACAATGAGCAGTTCTTC.

The gene calls are TRBV5-4 and TRBJ1-5; 10 bases are a match to TRBD1. The germline CDR1 and CDR2 sequences are SGHNT and YYREEE (reference sequence). Trimming took 4 bases from V and 5 from J; bases not matched to a gene: 6. This CDR3 spans 15 amino acids. The CDR3 spells CASSRQGAGDQPQHF. CDR3 DNA sequence: TGTGCCAGCAGCCGACAGGGGGCTGGCGATCAGCCCCAGCATTTT.

The rearrangement links TRBV6-1 to TRBJ2-7; D gene ambiguous. CDR1 is MNHNS and CDR2 is SASEGT in the germline V gene. The CDR3 spans 12 residues. V was pared by 3 bases and J by 2 bases, with 5 bases between. The CDR3, as DNA: TGTGCCAGCAGTGACAGTCCCTACGAGCAGTACTTC. Translation gives CASSDSPYEQYF.

The chain recombines TRBV7-2 with TRBJ1-1; D remains unclear. There are 14 residues in the CDR3. Per the germline V gene, CDR1 is SGHTA and CDR2 is FQGNSA. V dropped 1 base and J dropped 2 bases, with 8 bases sitting between them. The CDR3 sequence: CASSLVEANTEAFF. The DNA of the CDR3 is TGTGCCAGCAGCTTAGTTGAGGCCAACACTGAAGCTTTCTTT.

The chain recombines TRBV24-1 with TRBJ2-2; D unresolved. Trimming stripped 1 base from V and 7 bases from J, with 3 bases between. The CDR3 contains 12 residues. Germline CDR1 KGHDR, CDR2 SFDVKD. CDR3 residues: CATSDLHGELFF. DNA for the CDR3: TGTGCCACCAGTGATTTACACGGGGAGCTGTTTTTT.

V and J are TRBV27 and TRBJ2-7, with 7 positions matching TRBD1. Germline CDR1 reads MNHEY; CDR2 reads SMNVEV (reference sequence). Trimming took 8 bases from V and 3 from J; bases not matched to a gene: 10. The CDR3 is made up of 14 amino acids. The CDR3 nucleotides read TGTGCCAGCGCATCGGGGACAGAGAACTACGAGCAGTACTTC. This codes for CASASGTENYEQYF.

This chain joins TRBV6-5 and TRBJ1-6; 8 bases fit TRBD1. The CDR3 has 14 amino acids. With V trimmed by 6 bases and J by 8 bases, 6 bases remained unmatched. The germline V gene encodes CDR1 MNHEY and CDR2 SVGAGI. The DNA of the CDR3 is TGTGCCAGCAGGCGGACAGGGTCACATTCACCCCTCCACTTT. Translating it yields CASRRTGSHSPLHF.

The chain combines TRBV18 with TRBJ2-1; 8 bases map to TRBD2. This CDR3 is built from 14 residues. Trimming cost V 3 bases and J 8 bases; bases outside gene matches: 6. CDR1 KGHSH and CDR2 LQKENI come from the germline V gene. The CDR3 DNA reads TGTGCCAGCTCACCGACGGCGGGGGGCGATGAGCAGTTCTTC. Translation: CASSPTAGGDEQFF.

The chain employs TRBV7-2 and TRBJ2-7, with 11 bases lining up with TRBD2. Looked up from germline, CDR1 is SGHTA and CDR2 is FQGNSA. The CDR3 totals 17 residues. V was clipped by 1 base and J by 6 bases; unmatched bases: 11. The CDR3 bases are TGTGCCAGCAGCTTAGATAGCGGGGGGGGCATTTTACGCGAGCAGTACTTC. This gives the protein CASSLDSGGGILREQYF. The full variable domain, its missing parts supplied by reference TRBV7-2 and TRBJ2-7, is GAGVSQSPSNKVTEKGKDVELRCDPISGHTALYWYRQSLGQGLEFLIYFQGNSAPDKSGLPSDRFSAERTGGSVSTLTIQRTQQEDSAVYLCASSLDSGGGILREQYFGPGTRLTVT.

The chain combines TRBV13 with TRBJ1-1, with a weak D call TRBD1 (5 bases). This CDR3 is built from 14 residues. CDR1 and CDR2 from the germline V gene are PRHDT and FYEKMQ (reference sequence). V shed 0 bases and J shed 4 bases, with 9 bases lying between them. The CDR3: CASSLGRQSTEAFF. The CDR3 DNA reads TGTGCCAGCAGCTTAGGCCGACAGTCCACTGAAGCTTTCTTT.

This chain joins TRBV4-3 and TRBJ2-1; 8 bases match TRBD2. Germline trimming cut 0 bases from V and 6 bases from J; bases unmatched to any gene: 7. Germline V gene sequence: CDR1 LGHNA, CDR2 YSLEER. The CDR3 sequence is 16 residues long. This chain's CDR3 is CASSQEPGLAVNEQFF. CDR3 DNA sequence: TGCGCCAGCAGCCAAGAACCCGGACTAGCCGTCAATGAGCAGTTCTTC.

V is TRBV7-2 and J is TRBJ1-2, with TRBD1 identical over 7 bases. The CDR3 covers 13 residues. From germline, CDR1 is SGHTA and CDR2 FQGNSA. Germline trimming cut 5 bases from V and 8 bases from J; bases unmatched to any gene: 8. This CDR3 is CASSLDRVRGYTF. CDR3 sequence (DNA): TGTGCCAGCAGCCTCGACAGGGTTCGCGGCTACACCTTC.

The J gene is TRBJ1-5, the V gene TRBV24-1, with D perhaps matching TRBD1 (5 bases). With 5 bases removed from V and 1 base from J, the gap between germline ends came to 20 bases. The germline V gene has CDR1 KGHDR and CDR2 SFDVKD. The CDR3 runs 18 residues. The CDR3 DNA reads as TGTGCCACCAGTGGTGATCGGACAAGAACCTTAAGCAATCAGCCCCAGCATTTT. This translates into CATSGDRTRTLSNQPQHF.

The chain employs TRBV19 and TRBJ2-2; 10 positions agree with TRBD1. The V and J ends lost 10 bases and 9 bases, in that order; junction bases with no gene match: 11. CDR1 is LNHDA and CDR2 is SQIVND in the germline V gene (reference sequence). CDR3 length: 14 residues. CDR3 nucleotides: TGTGCCACCTACCTTGGACAGGGGGTCCGGGAGCTGTTTTTT. Amino acids: CATYLGQGVRELFF.

V and J are TRBV19 and TRBJ2-5; the D gene is possibly TRBD1 (6 bases). CDR1 LNHDA and CDR2 SQIVND come from the germline V gene (reference sequence). The CDR3 consists of 14 residues. V was cut by 7 bases and J by 2 bases, with 14 bases left in between. The CDR3 DNA follows: TGTGCCAGTAAGTCTGGGGGCGGTCAAGAGACCCAGTACTTC. Its protein product is CASKSGGGQETQYF.

The chain combines TRBV5-1 with TRBJ2-5; possible D gene TRBD1, 5 bases. This CDR3 comprises 16 residues. Germline values: CDR1 SGHRS, CDR2 YFSETQ. Trimming removed 0 bases at V and 2 bases at J, with 14 bases between. The CDR3 sequence: CASSLAEARTQETQYF. Written as DNA, the CDR3 is TGCGCCAGCAGCTTGGCCGAGGCTAGGACACAAGAGACCCAGTACTTC.